Each of the 16 T cell receptor delta chains below was sequenced from the same sample in a study of Vδ1+ human thymocytes. Points from the study as a whole: Thymic TRG and TRD repertoires appeared highly polyclonal.

For these receptors, no antigen is known. RNA was extracted from the cells and then reverse transcribed. Pooled V-gene forward primers with one constant-region reverse primer generated the CDR3 amplicons by multiplex PCR. TCRdb processed the multiplex PCR reads again with the CATT caller. This table has about 25,000 delta-chain clones, around 7.4% appearing once. Sequencing input: Vdelta1+ gamma-delta thymocytes from the thymus. As for subset: FACS-sorted CD3+ TCRalphabeta- TCRVdelta1+ TCRVdelta2- thymocytes. Receptor source: a girl less than two years old who had congenital heart surgery.

This clone occurred a few times. With a much larger clone just one base away, this may be a read error. This sample also contains other DNA sequences that code for the same CDR3. The chain carries TRDV2 and TRDJ1; 9 bases are shared with TRDD3. With V trimmed by 7 bases and J by 11 bases, 13 bases remained unmatched. CDR1 is GEAIGNYY and CDR2 is EKD in the germline V gene. The CDR3 loop spans 13 amino acids. The CDR3 spells CACEGLGDPLLIF. The DNA for the CDR3 is TGTGCCTGCGAAGGTCTGGGGGATCCCCTTCTCATCTTT.

This clone was recorded a few times. This chain connects TRDV1 to TRDJ1; the match to TRDD3 covers 13 bases. The CDR3 sequence is 21 residues long. V dropped 3 bases and J dropped 10; count of bases not matched to a gene: 26. The V gene's germline CDR1 is TSWWSYY and CDR2 QGS. Here the CDR3 DNA reads TGTGCTCTTGGGGACCCTCCTGGGTATTACTGGGGGATACGCGGGGATTATGGACTCATCTTT. Translating gives CALGDPPGYYWGIRGDYGLIF.

This clone turned up a few times. The chain couples TRDV1 to TRDJ1; D remains unclear. Germline CDR1 is TSWWSYY and CDR2 is QGS. The CDR3 has 15 residues. Trimming stripped 3 bases from V and 0 bases from J, with 11 bases between. This chain's CDR3 is CALGETSPDTDKLIF. CDR3 bases: TGTGCTCTTGGGGAGACCTCTCCCGACACCGATAAACTCATCTTT.

This clone was seen only a few times. The V and J genes are TRDV1 and TRDJ1; 11 bases line up with TRDD3. The CDR3 is 23 amino acids. With 3 bases clipped from V and 0 bases from J, the junction kept 24 bases outside the gene matches. Germline assignment: CDR1 TSWWSYY and CDR2 QGS. The CDR3 loop is CALGDPGRRDWGITPFYTDKLIF. CDR3 sequence (DNA): TGTGCTCTTGGGGATCCCGGGAGGCGGGACTGGGGGATAACGCCATTTTACACCGATAAACTCATCTTT.

The chain recombines TRDV1 with TRDJ1; TRDD3 matches at 10 bases. Germline-derived CDR1 and CDR2 are TSWWSYY and QGS. J gave up 3 bases and V 3 bases, and 13 bases lay outside the gene matches. The CDR3 totals 18 residues. CDR3 amino acids: CALGDPPYGGYTSDKLIF. In DNA form, the CDR3 reads TGTGCTCTTGGGGACCCCCCTTATGGGGGATACACATCCGATAAACTCATCTTT.

The chain is built from TRDV1 and TRDJ1, with D hard to call. The germline V and J ends were trimmed by 1 base and 7 bases, with 16 bases remaining between them. Germline CDR1 TSWWSYY, CDR2 QGS. This CDR3 has 15 residues. CDR3 sequence: CALGERGPHLVKLIF. The CDR3 DNA reads TGTGCTCTTGGGGAACGTGGACCCCACCTTGTTAAACTCATCTTT.

This clone was found a few times. This rearrangement joins TRDV1 to TRDJ1; D remains ambiguous. The V and J ends lost 5 bases and 2 bases respectively, with 9 bases between them. Germline CDR1 TSWWSYY, CDR2 QGS. The CDR3 consists of 13 residues. The CDR3 loop reads CALGCGRTDKLIF. For the CDR3, the DNA is TGTGCTCTTGGGTGCGGGCGGACCGATAAACTCATCTTT.

This rearrangement joins TRDV1 to TRDJ1; 10 bases line up with TRDD3. Per the germline V gene, CDR1 is TSWWSYY and CDR2 is QGS. The CDR3 sequence is 17 residues long. The J segment lost 5 bases and the V segment lost 5 bases, leaving 14 bases of the junction unmatched. CDR3: CALGNNYGGIRPDKLIF. CDR3 nucleotide sequence: TGTGCTCTTGGGAACAACTACGGGGGGATACGTCCAGATAAACTCATCTTT.

The chain is built from TRDV1 and TRDJ1; D not certain. The germline V gene encodes CDR1 TSWWSYY and CDR2 QGS. This CDR3 region has 17 residues. The germline V and J ends were trimmed by 1 base and 1 base, with 16 bases remaining between them. The CDR3 protein is CALGEHDGSALTDKLIF. The DNA for the CDR3 is TGTGCTCTTGGGGAACATGACGGTTCGGCCCTCACCGATAAACTCATCTTT.

About this clone: This may be a read error, as it is one base from a much larger clone. The sample holds other DNA sequences that translate to the same CDR3. The chain recombines TRDV2 with TRDJ1, with D maybe TRDD3 (5 bases). This CDR3 is built from 16 residues. Germline V gene lookup returns CDR1 GEAIGNYY and CDR2 EKD. The CDR3 nucleotides read TGTGCCTGTGACACGTGTTTGATGGGGACTCAAGATAAACTCATCTTC. It translates to CACDTCLMGTQDKLIF.

In this sample, this clone turned up a few times. This chain uses TRDV1 with TRDJ1; 11 bases are shared with TRDD3. Germline-derived CDR1 and CDR2 are TSWWSYY and QGS. This CDR3 contains 24 residues. V shed 1 base and J 4 bases; nucleotides not matched to a gene: 29. CDR3 in DNA: TGTGCTCTTGGGGAACCGTATATCCTCCTTCCTACGGGCCCTAGTACTGGGGGATACGATAAACTCATCTTT. Translating it yields CALGEPYILLPTGPSTGGYDKLIF.

This clone was found a few times. The chain combines TRDV1 with TRDJ1, with no clear D. Trimming removed 3 bases at V and 2 bases at J, with 16 bases between. This CDR3 is 16 amino acids long. CDR1 is TSWWSYY, CDR2 QGS, per germline. In DNA, the CDR3 is TGTGCTCTTGGGGACCACGGCCTGCTAGATACCGATAAACTCATCTTT. As protein: CALGDHGLLDTDKLIF.

This clone is judged medium-sized (0.01 to 0.1%). The gene calls are TRDV2 and TRDJ1, with TRDD3 matching over 9 bases. This CDR3 spans 16 amino acids. Germline V gives CDR1 GEAIGNYY, CDR2 EKD. With 5 bases clipped from V and 4 bases from J, the junction kept 13 bases outside the gene matches. The CDR3 spells CACGPYWGRVYDKLIF. DNA for the CDR3: TGTGCCTGTGGCCCGTACTGGGGGAGAGTTTACGATAAACTCATCTTT.

Only a few counts were recorded for this clone. This sequence joins TRDV1 and TRDJ1; a weak D match, TRDD3 (5 bases). Germline lookup yields CDR1 TSWWSYY and CDR2 QGS. The CDR3 totals 12 residues. Trimming left V 0 bases short and J 6 bases short, with 5 bases between. CDR3 protein: CALGELGNKLIF. CDR3 sequence (DNA): TGTGCTCTTGGGGAACTGGGGAATAAACTCATCTTT.

This clone was found a few times. A much bigger clone sits one base away, suggesting this may be a read error. The gene calls are TRDV2 and TRDJ1; 7 bases map to TRDD3. Germline CDR1 and CDR2: GEAIGNYY and EKD. The CDR3 is made up of 18 amino acids. The CDR3 here is CARDSRDTGAKYTDKLIF. As DNA, the CDR3 is TGTGCCCGTGACTCTCGAGATACTGGGGCCAAGTACACCGATAAACTCATCTTT.

This clone was counted between two and nine times. The chain carries TRDV1 and TRDJ1; D might be TRDD3 (5 bases). V was pared by 1 base and J by 8 bases, with 29 bases between. Germline lookup yields CDR1 TSWWSYY and CDR2 QGS. This CDR3 is built from 19 residues. CDR3 protein: CALGEPKVRGSTRVEKLIF. The CDR3 region has the DNA TGTGCTCTTGGGGAACCCAAAGTCCGGGGGTCGACGCGTGTGGAGAAACTCATCTTT.